This T cell receptor beta chain is from a study of T cells of healthy individuals. TCRdb re-derived calls from the 5' RACE reads in MiXCR, one entry per CDR3 protein. The profile covers roughly 87,000 distinct CDR3 sequences, with roughly 18% appearing a single time and under 7.5% taken by the ten largest. This clonotype came up a few times. This TCR was sampled from a human donor in good health.

In DNA, the CDR3 is TGTGCCAGCAGAGGGGCCCTTGAGACCCAGTACTTC. It encodes CASRGALETQYF. The V gene is TRBV12-3 or TRBV12-4, the J gene TRBJ2-5; D is perhaps TRBD1 (5 bases). The germline V and J ends were trimmed by 6 bases and 5 bases, with 10 bases remaining between them. CDR3 size: 12 residues.